The clone carrying this T cell receptor beta chain occurred a few times. The antigen is unknown. This specimen belongs to a study of cytomegalovirus exposure and HLA in healthy donors. Study background: Earlier findings included some 120 million unique TCR beta sequences obtained from some 180 million T cells.

With 60 Vbeta and 13 Jbeta primers, the PCR was carried out. Data came from immunoSEQ multiplex PCR; TCRdb stores just in-frame clones and leaves some out. The repertoire holds 50,000 to 70,000 clones, approximately 71% seen once, with 30% to 40% in the top ten. Whole-study results and caveats: Exclusion applied to some V segments, including TRBV6-2 and TRBV6-3, as they were indistinguishable. One variant, a missense change in DCLRE1C, was linked in a later analysis to TCR beta V- and J-gene trimming. A later look showed TCR association rates differing by HLA locus, highest for DRB1 and lowest for HLA-C.

Germline assignment: CDR1 SGHTA and CDR2 FQGTGA. V lost 1 base, J lost 4 bases, and 7 bases stayed unmatched. The length of the CDR3 is 15 residues. The receptor was derived from a man in his forties or fifties in good health and CMV-seropositive. V gene TRBV7-3 combines with J gene TRBJ2-7; 7 positions agree with TRBD2. Material: PBMCs. The CDR3 DNA is TGTGCCAGCAGCTTAATGCCGGGACTATTATACGAGCAGTACTTC. Protein sequence: CASSLMPGLLYEQYF.